This TCR beta chain derives from a study of HIV-infected patients and healthy controls. This clonotype was detected only a few times. The V segment lost 3 bases and the J segment 4 bases; nucleotides outside the gene matches: 6. Per the germline V gene, CDR1 is SGDLS and CDR2 is YYNGEE. The CDR3 totals 14 residues. TCRdb processed the 5' RACE reads anew with MiXCR; each CDR3 protein has one entry. This table holds roughly 68,000 distinct CDR3 sequences, roughly 21% found once. The sequenced material came from CD4+ T cells from blood. The chain couples TRBV9 to TRBJ1-2; 7 nucleotides align to TRBD1. The sequence derives from a human donor in good health. This CDR3 reads CASSGTGASYGYTF. Written as DNA, the CDR3 is TGTGCCAGCAGCGGAACAGGGGCCTCCTATGGCTACACCTTC.